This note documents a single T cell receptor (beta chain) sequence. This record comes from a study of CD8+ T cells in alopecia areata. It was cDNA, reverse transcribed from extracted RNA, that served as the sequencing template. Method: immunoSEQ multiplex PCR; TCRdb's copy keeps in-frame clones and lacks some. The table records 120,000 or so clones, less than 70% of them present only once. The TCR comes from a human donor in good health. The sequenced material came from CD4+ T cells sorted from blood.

CDR3 sequence (DNA): TGTGCCAGCAGTCCCCTGGAGGGGAAGCTATACGAGCAGTACTTC. This gives the protein CASSPLEGKLYEQYF. J is TRBJ2-7 and V is TRBV27; the D gene is possibly TRBD2 (6 bases). The V gene lost 5 bases and the J gene lost 4 bases, with 18 bases spanning the gap. This CDR3 spans 15 amino acids. Germline lookup yields CDR1 MNHEY and CDR2 SMNVEV (reference sequence).